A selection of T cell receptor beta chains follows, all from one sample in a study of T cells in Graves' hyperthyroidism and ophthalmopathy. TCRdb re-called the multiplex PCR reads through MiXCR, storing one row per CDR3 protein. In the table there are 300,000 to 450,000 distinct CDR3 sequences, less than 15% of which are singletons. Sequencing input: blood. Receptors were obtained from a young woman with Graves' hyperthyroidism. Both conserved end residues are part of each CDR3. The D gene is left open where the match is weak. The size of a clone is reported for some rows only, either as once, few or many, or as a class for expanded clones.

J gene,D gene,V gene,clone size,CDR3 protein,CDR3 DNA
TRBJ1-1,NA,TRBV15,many,CATGDTENTEAFF,TGTGCCACCGGGGATACTGAGAACACTGAAGCTTTCTTT
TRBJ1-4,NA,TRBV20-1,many,CSARDDGQGGTNEKLFF,TGCAGTGCTAGAGACGACGGCCAAGGAGGAACTAATGAAAAACTGTTTTTT
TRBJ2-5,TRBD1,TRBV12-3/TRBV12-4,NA,CASSRGTGVNF,TGTGCCAGCAGTCGTGGGACAGGAGTGAACTTC
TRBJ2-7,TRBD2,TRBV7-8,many,CASSPRLAGAGEQYF,TGTGCCAGCAGCCCCCGACTAGCGGGAGCGGGGGAGCAGTACTTC
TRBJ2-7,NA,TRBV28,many,CATRGGVQITYEQYF,TGTGCCACCAGGGGAGGGGTTCAAATAACCTACGAGCAGTACTTC
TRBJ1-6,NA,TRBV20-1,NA,CSARDRKLYNSPLHF,TGCAGTGCTCGGGATCGAAAATTGTATAATTCACCCCTCCACTTT
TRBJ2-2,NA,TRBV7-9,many,CASSLLLTELFF,TGTGCCAGCAGCTTACTGCTTACGGAGCTGTTTTTT
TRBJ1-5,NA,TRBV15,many,CATSRGGGREQPQHF,TGTGCCACCAGCAGAGGCGGAGGACGAGAGCAGCCCCAGCATTTT
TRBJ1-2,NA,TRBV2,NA,CASSVGGAAEGYTF,TGTGCCAGCAGCGTCGGGGGAGCAGCGGAAGGCTACACCTTC
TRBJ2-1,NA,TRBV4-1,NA,CASSPSGQPTNEQFF,TGCGCCAGCAGCCCCAGCGGACAACCTACCAATGAGCAGTTCTTC
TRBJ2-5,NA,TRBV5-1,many,CASSTGTVDRETQYF,TGCGCCAGCAGCACGGGGACGGTGGATAGAGAGACCCAGTACTTC
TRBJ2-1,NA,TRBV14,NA,CASSRPDLLGSNEQFF,TGTGCCAGCAGCCGACCGGACCTGCTGGGGTCCAATGAGCAGTTCTTC
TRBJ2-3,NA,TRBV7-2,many,CASSLALNRATDTQYF,TGTGCCAGCAGCTTAGCGCTAAACAGGGCGACAGATACGCAGTATTTT
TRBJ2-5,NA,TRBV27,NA,CASSMGTPGETQYF,TGTGCCAGCAGTATGGGGACCCCGGGGGAGACCCAGTACTTC
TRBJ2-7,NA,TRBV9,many,CASSFNPGPYEQYF,TGTGCCAGCAGCTTCAACCCGGGACCTTACGAGCAGTACTTC
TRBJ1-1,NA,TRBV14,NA,CASRPFRTEAFF,TGTGCCAGCAGGCCCTTTAGGACTGAAGCTTTCTTT
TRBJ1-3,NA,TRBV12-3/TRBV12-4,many,CASSRRNTIYF,TGTGCCAGCAGTCGTAGAAACACCATATATTTT
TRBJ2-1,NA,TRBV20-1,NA,CSAARGNEQFF,TGCAGTGCTGCTCGGGGGAATGAGCAGTTCTTC
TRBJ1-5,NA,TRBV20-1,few,CSAKGRSNQPQHF,TGCAGTGCTAAAGGACGGAGCAATCAGCCCCAGCATTTT
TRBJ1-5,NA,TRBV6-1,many,CASSPQLGNQPQHF,TGTGCCAGCAGTCCCCAATTGGGCAATCAGCCCCAGCATTTT
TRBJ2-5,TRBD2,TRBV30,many,CAWSSGGETQYF,TGTGCCTGGAGTTCCGGGGGGGAGACCCAGTACTTC
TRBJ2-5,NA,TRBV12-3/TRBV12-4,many,CASSSAGKSQETQYF,TGTGCCAGCTCCTCGGCAGGGAAGTCGCAAGAGACCCAGTACTTC
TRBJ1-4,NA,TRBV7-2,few,CASSLGGRATNEKLFF,TGTGCCAGCAGCTTAGGAGGGAGAGCAACTAATGAAAAACTGTTTTTT
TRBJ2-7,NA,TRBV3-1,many,CASSPQGHEQYF,TGTGCCAGCAGCCCCCAGGGCCACGAGCAGTACTTC
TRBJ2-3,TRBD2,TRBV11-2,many,CASSLGAGPNTDTQYF,TGTGCCAGCAGCTTAGGAGCGGGACCGAACACAGATACGCAGTATTTT
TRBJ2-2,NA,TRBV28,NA,CASRTEKTGELFF,TGTGCCAGCAGGACGGAAAAAACCGGGGAGCTGTTTTTT
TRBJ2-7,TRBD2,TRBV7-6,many,CASSGTSGRALYEQYF,TGTGCCAGCAGCGGGACTAGCGGGAGGGCCCTATACGAGCAGTACTTC
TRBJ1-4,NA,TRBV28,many,CASSPLRSGPSNEKLFF,TGTGCCAGCAGCCCCCTACGTTCGGGCCCTTCTAATGAAAAACTGTTTTTT
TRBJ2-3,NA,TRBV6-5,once,CASSYSSGDQYF,TGTGCCAGCAGTTACTCCAGCGGAGACCAGTATTTT
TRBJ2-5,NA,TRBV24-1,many,CATSVAGQKETQYF,TGTGCCACCAGTGTCGCGGGACAGAAAGAGACCCAGTACTTC
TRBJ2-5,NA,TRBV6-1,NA,CASRRAGRETQYF,TGTGCCAGTCGTAGGGCGGGAAGGGAGACCCAGTACTTC
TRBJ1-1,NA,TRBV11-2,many,CASSFSRSGTEAFF,TGTGCCAGCAGCTTCTCGCGCTCGGGCACTGAAGCTTTCTTT
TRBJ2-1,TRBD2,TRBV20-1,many,CSAPLAGEDNEQFF,TGCAGTGCTCCGTTGGCGGGGGAGGACAATGAGCAGTTCTTC
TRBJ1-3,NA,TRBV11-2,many,CASSSNWDAGNTIYF,TGTGCCAGCAGCTCTAACTGGGATGCGGGAAACACCATATATTTT
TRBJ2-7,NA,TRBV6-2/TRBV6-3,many,CASSYGLARSYEQYF,TGTGCCAGCAGTTATGGGCTAGCGCGCTCCTACGAGCAGTACTTC
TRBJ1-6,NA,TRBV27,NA,CASSFSFGGSYNSPLHF,TGTGCCAGCAGTTTCTCATTCGGCGGCTCCTATAATTCACCCCTCCACTTT
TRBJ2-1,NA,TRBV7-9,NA,CAGAPYNEQFF,TGTGCCGGGGCTCCCTACAATGAGCAGTTCTTC
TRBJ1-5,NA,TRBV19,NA,CASSIDLRQTYNQPQHF,TGTGCCAGTAGTATCGATCTTCGACAGACCTACAATCAGCCCCAGCATTTT
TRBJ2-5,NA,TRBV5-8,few,CASSSGHQGGGGGETQYF,TGTGCCAGCAGCTCGGGACACCAAGGAGGAGGGGGGGGAGAGACCCAGTACTTC
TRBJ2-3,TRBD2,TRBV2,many,CASRISGTFDTQYF,TGTGCCAGCAGAATTAGCGGGACTTTTGATACGCAGTATTTT
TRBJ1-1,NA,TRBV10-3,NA,CAILRGQGNPTEAFF,TGTGCCATCTTAAGGGGACAAGGGAACCCCACTGAAGCTTTCTTT
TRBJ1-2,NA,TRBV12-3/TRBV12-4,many,CASSLDNPFYGYTF,TGTGCCAGCAGCCTAGACAACCCCTTCTATGGCTACACCTTC
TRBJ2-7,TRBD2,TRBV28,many,CARTALYSGEVVEQYF,TGTGCCAGAACCGCCCTGTATAGCGGGGAAGTAGTTGAGCAGTACTTC
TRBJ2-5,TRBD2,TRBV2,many,CASSVRTGGGETQYF,TGTGCCAGCAGCGTTAGAACGGGAGGGGGGGAGACCCAGTACTTC
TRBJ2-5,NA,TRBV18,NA,CASSSGQGDGETQYF,TGTGCCAGCTCGTCGGGACAAGGGGACGGAGAGACCCAGTACTTC
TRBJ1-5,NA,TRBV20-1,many,CSASGNSGSNQPQHF,TGCAGTGCTAGTGGGAACTCTGGGAGCAATCAGCCCCAGCATTTT
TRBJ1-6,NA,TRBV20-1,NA,CSAEGRGGNNSPLHF,TGCAGTGCCGAGGGTAGGGGAGGAAATAATTCACCCCTCCACTTT
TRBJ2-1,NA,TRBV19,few,CASSIGGEASSSYNEQFF,TGTGCCAGTAGTATTGGAGGTGAAGCGTCGAGCTCCTACAATGAGCAGTTCTTC
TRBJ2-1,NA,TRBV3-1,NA,CASSQTGGEQFF,TGTGCCAGCAGCCAAACGGGCGGGGAGCAGTTCTTC
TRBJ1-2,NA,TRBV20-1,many,CSASPGHGYTF,TGCAGTGCTAGCCCAGGGCATGGCTACACCTTC
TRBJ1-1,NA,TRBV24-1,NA,CATSDPGQPGAFF,TGTGCCACCAGTGATCCCGGACAGCCGGGAGCTTTCTTT
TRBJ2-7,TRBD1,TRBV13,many,CASSTDRGGSYEQYF,TGTGCCAGCAGCACAGACAGGGGAGGATCCTACGAGCAGTACTTC
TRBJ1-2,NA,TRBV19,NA,CASTNGGSSDYGYTF,TGTGCCAGTACCAACGGAGGGAGTTCCGACTATGGCTACACCTTC
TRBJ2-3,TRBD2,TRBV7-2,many,CASSLGTSVPDTQYF,TGTGCCAGCAGCTTGGGGACTAGCGTACCAGATACGCAGTATTTT
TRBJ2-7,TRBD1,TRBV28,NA,CASSLWTGTRNEQYF,TGTGCCAGCAGTCTATGGACAGGCACGCGGAACGAGCAGTACTTC
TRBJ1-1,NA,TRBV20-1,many,CSASAMNTEAFF,TGCAGTGCTTCTGCCATGAACACTGAAGCTTTCTTT
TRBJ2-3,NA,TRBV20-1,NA,CSARAKLPGSGDTQYF,TGCAGTGCTAGAGCGAAGCTTCCGGGCTCAGGGGATACGCAGTATTTT